A selection of T cell receptor beta chains follows, all from one sample in a study of TIL therapy for anti-PD-1-resistant metastatic lung cancer. Here immunoSEQ multiplex PCR was the method, and the copy in TCRdb shows in-frame clones only, minus some. Counted here are tens of thousands of clones, roughly 78% occurring once; the ten biggest clones make up approximately 16%. Here the sequenced sample was blood, taken at baseline. The receptor source for this set is a man between 65 and 80 years old with non-small cell lung cancer. The CDR3 runs from the conserved cysteine through the conserved F or W. The D gene is left open where the match is weak. The size entry is marked missing in some rows and otherwise reads once, few, many or a size class.

J gene: TRBJ1-5; V gene: TRBV5-1; clone size: -; D gene: -; CDR3 DNA: TGCGCCAGCAGCTTGGGGGACGTAGGTTATAGCAATCAGCCCCAGCATTTT; CDR3 protein: CASSLGDVGYSNQPQHF
J gene: TRBJ2-7; V gene: TRBV30; clone size: -; D gene: -; CDR3 DNA: TGTGCCTGGAAGCAGGGCTACGAGCAGTACTTC; CDR3 protein: CAWKQGYEQYF
J gene: TRBJ2-3; V gene: TRBV11-2; clone size: -; D gene: TRBD2; CDR3 DNA: TGTGCCAGCACCCGGGGGCTAGCGGGAGGAACAGATACGCAGTATTTT; CDR3 protein: CASTRGLAGGTDTQYF
J gene: TRBJ2-1; V gene: TRBV27; clone size: -; D gene: -; CDR3 DNA: TGTGCCAGCAGTGTAAATCTAGCCTACAATGAGCAGTTCTTC; CDR3 protein: CASSVNLAYNEQFF
J gene: TRBJ2-2; V gene: TRBV7-7; clone size: -; D gene: -; CDR3 DNA: TGTGCTAGCAGCTTAAACACCGGGGAGCTGTTTTTT; CDR3 protein: CASSLNTGELFF
J gene: TRBJ2-1; V gene: TRBV6-4; clone size: -; D gene: -; CDR3 DNA: TGTGCCAGCAGAAGCAGGGTAAGCGCCTACAATGAGCAGTTCTTC; CDR3 protein: CASRSRVSAYNEQFF
J gene: TRBJ2-3; V gene: TRBV13; clone size: -; D gene: TRBD1; CDR3 DNA: TGTGCCAGCAGCTTACCGGGACAGGGAGGAGATACGCAGTATTTT; CDR3 protein: CASSLPGQGGDTQYF
J gene: TRBJ1-2; V gene: TRBV6-4; clone size: -; D gene: -; CDR3 DNA: TGTGCCAGCAGTGACTCGGTACAGGGAAGGAGTGGCTACACCTTC; CDR3 protein: CASSDSVQGRSGYTF
J gene: TRBJ2-7; V gene: TRBV7-6; clone size: -; D gene: -; CDR3 DNA: TGTGCCAGCAGCGAAGGCGTACCATTACAGGGTGTAATATCCGAGCAGTACTTC; CDR3 protein: CASSEGVPLQGVISEQYF
J gene: TRBJ2-3; V gene: TRBV19; clone size: -; D gene: -; CDR3 DNA: TGTGCCAGTAGTCAAGATGTTTCCGTGGATACGCAGTATTTT; CDR3 protein: CASSQDVSVDTQYF
J gene: TRBJ2-1; V gene: TRBV10-3; clone size: -; D gene: TRBD2; CDR3 DNA: TGTGCCATCAGTGAGCGATTAGCGGGAGACAATGAGCAGTTCTTC; CDR3 protein: CAISERLAGDNEQFF
J gene: TRBJ2-3; V gene: TRBV19; clone size: few; D gene: -; CDR3 DNA: TGTGCCAGTAAAGACGGGCCAGGCACAGATACGCAGTATTTT; CDR3 protein: CASKDGPGTDTQYF
J gene: TRBJ1-1; V gene: TRBV10-3; clone size: -; D gene: -; CDR3 DNA: TGTGCCATCGGAAGAGGCAGAGCCTCTGAAGCTTTCTTT; CDR3 protein: CAIGRGRASEAFF
J gene: TRBJ2-1; V gene: TRBV27; clone size: -; D gene: TRBD2; CDR3 DNA: TGTGCCAGCAGACCCGGGACTAGCGACTACAATGAGCAGTTCTTC; CDR3 protein: CASRPGTSDYNEQFF
J gene: TRBJ2-7; V gene: TRBV14; clone size: -; D gene: -; CDR3 DNA: TGTGCCAGCAGCCAAGACAAGGGCTTTTTGTACGAGCAGTACTTC; CDR3 protein: CASSQDKGFLYEQYF
J gene: TRBJ1-1; V gene: TRBV19; clone size: -; D gene: TRBD1; CDR3 DNA: TGTGCCAGTAGTATAAGGGGGCCGGAGATGAACACTGAAGCTTTCTTT; CDR3 protein: CASSIRGPEMNTEAFF
J gene: TRBJ2-3; V gene: TRBV7-9; clone size: few; D gene: -; CDR3 DNA: TGTGCCAGCAGCCCAGGGGACTCGAGGGCAGATACGCAGTATTTT; CDR3 protein: CASSPGDSRADTQYF
J gene: TRBJ1-2; V gene: TRBV18; clone size: few; D gene: -; CDR3 DNA: TGTGCCAGCTCACAGGACAGTCCGGGGGCTGGCTACACCTTC; CDR3 protein: CASSQDSPGAGYTF
J gene: TRBJ1-1; V gene: TRBV6-1; clone size: -; D gene: -; CDR3 DNA: TGTGCCAGCAGTGAAAACGCGGGGTTGAACACTGAAGCTTTCTTT; CDR3 protein: CASSENAGLNTEAFF
J gene: TRBJ2-1; V gene: TRBV28; clone size: -; D gene: -; CDR3 DNA: TGTGCCAGCAGTTTGGGGGCCTTTGACAATGAGCAGTTCTTC; CDR3 protein: CASSLGAFDNEQFF
J gene: TRBJ1-2; V gene: TRBV6-1; clone size: -; D gene: -; CDR3 DNA: TGTGCCAGCAGTGAAATTGGTGGGTACGGCTACACCTTC; CDR3 protein: CASSEIGGYGYTF
J gene: TRBJ2-3; V gene: TRBV2; clone size: -; D gene: TRBD2; CDR3 DNA: TGTGCCAGCAGTGAAGTGGGACTAGACACAGATACGCAGTATTTT; CDR3 protein: CASSEVGLDTDTQYF
J gene: TRBJ1-2; V gene: TRBV5-1; clone size: -; D gene: -; CDR3 DNA: TGCGCCAGCAGAGTACAGGGTGACACACCCTATGGCTACACCTTC; CDR3 protein: CASRVQGDTPYGYTF
J gene: TRBJ1-4; V gene: TRBV6-6; clone size: -; D gene: -; CDR3 DNA: TGTGCCAGCAGTTACTCGGGAGGAGGGGGGGAAAAACTGTTTTTT; CDR3 protein: CASSYSGGGGEKLFF
J gene: TRBJ1-5; V gene: TRBV29-1; clone size: few; D gene: -; CDR3 DNA: TGCAGCGCCGGTGAGGCTAATCAGCCCCAGCATTTT; CDR3 protein: CSAGEANQPQHF
J gene: TRBJ1-6; V gene: TRBV28; clone size: -; D gene: -; CDR3 DNA: TGTGCCAGCAGTCAACACCACACCGGTCCGCTTAATTCACCCCTCCACTTT; CDR3 protein: CASSQHHTGPLNSPLHF
J gene: TRBJ2-1; V gene: TRBV19; clone size: few; D gene: -; CDR3 DNA: TGTGCCAGTAGGGGCACCTACAATGAGCAGTTCTTC; CDR3 protein: CASRGTYNEQFF
J gene: TRBJ2-7; V gene: TRBV27; clone size: -; D gene: -; CDR3 DNA: TGTGCCAGCAGTCGAACGGCCCGCTACGGGGGATCCTACGAGCAGTACTTC; CDR3 protein: CASSRTARYGGSYEQYF
J gene: TRBJ2-5; V gene: TRBV9; clone size: once; D gene: TRBD2; CDR3 DNA: TGTGCCAGCAGCGTAAGGGAGGGAACACAAGAGACCCAGTACTTC; CDR3 protein: CASSVREGTQETQYF
J gene: TRBJ1-6; V gene: TRBV25-1; clone size: -; D gene: TRBD1; CDR3 DNA: TGTGCCAGCAGGGACAGGGGCCCGTCACCCCTCCACTTT; CDR3 protein: CASRDRGPSPLHF
J gene: TRBJ2-1; V gene: TRBV5-4; clone size: -; D gene: TRBD2; CDR3 DNA: TGTGCCAGCAGCTTGGGGTTAGCGGGAGGGAATGAGCAGTTCTTC; CDR3 protein: CASSLGLAGGNEQFF
J gene: TRBJ2-5; V gene: TRBV5-1; clone size: few; D gene: -; CDR3 DNA: TGCGCCAGCAGCCGGGCGGGTTGGGAGACCCAGTACTTC; CDR3 protein: CASSRAGWETQYF
J gene: TRBJ2-5; V gene: TRBV28; clone size: -; D gene: -; CDR3 DNA: TGTGCCAGCAGTTTGCTGGCGACGGAGACCCAGTACTTC; CDR3 protein: CASSLLATETQYF
J gene: TRBJ2-7; V gene: TRBV5-4; clone size: few; D gene: -; CDR3 DNA: TGTGCCAGCAGCTTTTGGGGGGAACACGAGCAGTACTTC; CDR3 protein: CASSFWGEHEQYF
J gene: TRBJ2-7; V gene: TRBV19; clone size: -; D gene: TRBD1; CDR3 DNA: TGTGCCAGCCGTTTATCGACGAGCCGGCAGGGGGTTGGTAACTACGAGCAGTACTTC; CDR3 protein: CASRLSTSRQGVGNYEQYF
J gene: TRBJ2-7; V gene: TRBV5-1; clone size: -; D gene: TRBD2; CDR3 DNA: TGCGCCAGCAGCCGATCTAGCGGGAGAGGGACGAACGAGCAGTACTTC; CDR3 protein: CASSRSSGRGTNEQYF
J gene: TRBJ2-7; V gene: TRBV19; clone size: few; D gene: TRBD1; CDR3 DNA: TGTGCCAGTAGTATCGACAGGGGAACAGGATACGAGCAGTACTTC; CDR3 protein: CASSIDRGTGYEQYF
J gene: TRBJ1-4; V gene: TRBV7-8; clone size: few; D gene: -; CDR3 DNA: TGTGCCAGCAGCGCGAGAAATGAAAAACTGTTTTTT; CDR3 protein: CASSARNEKLFF
J gene: TRBJ1-5; V gene: TRBV28; clone size: -; D gene: TRBD1; CDR3 DNA: TGTGCCAGCAGCCCGACAGGGAGCCGTCAGCCCCAGCATTTT; CDR3 protein: CASSPTGSRQPQHF
J gene: TRBJ1-1; V gene: TRBV28; clone size: -; D gene: TRBD1; CDR3 DNA: TGTGCCAGCAGTTTAAAGGGGGCAAGGAACACTGAAGCTTTCTTT; CDR3 protein: CASSLKGARNTEAFF
J gene: TRBJ1-3; V gene: TRBV6-1; clone size: -; D gene: -; CDR3 DNA: TGTGCCAGCAGAGACCCGGGTCGAAACACCATATATTTT; CDR3 protein: CASRDPGRNTIYF
J gene: TRBJ2-1; V gene: TRBV5-1; clone size: -; D gene: TRBD2; CDR3 DNA: TGCGCCAGCCGACCGGCGGGGGATGAGCAGTTCTTC; CDR3 protein: CASRPAGDEQFF
J gene: TRBJ1-1; V gene: TRBV6-4; clone size: -; D gene: -; CDR3 DNA: TGTGCCAGCACCGAACGGGAGTACACTGAAGCTTTCTTT; CDR3 protein: CASTEREYTEAFF
J gene: TRBJ2-5; V gene: TRBV5-1; clone size: -; D gene: TRBD1; CDR3 DNA: TGCGCCAGCAGCTTGAGTAAGGGGGCTGGGGAGACCCAGTACTTC; CDR3 protein: CASSLSKGAGETQYF
J gene: TRBJ1-5; V gene: TRBV27; clone size: -; D gene: -; CDR3 DNA: TGTGCCAGCAGTGACAGAGGACAGACTCCTAGCAATCAGCCCCAGCATTTT; CDR3 protein: CASSDRGQTPSNQPQHF
J gene: TRBJ2-1; V gene: TRBV5-1; clone size: -; D gene: -; CDR3 DNA: TGCGCCAGCAGCTTGGACGGGAGTACGGTCGGTGAGCAGTTCTTC; CDR3 protein: CASSLDGSTVGEQFF
J gene: TRBJ1-1; V gene: TRBV14; clone size: -; D gene: -; CDR3 DNA: TGTGCCAGCGCGGCTACCACGGTAACTGAAGCTTTCTTT; CDR3 protein: CASAATTVTEAFF
J gene: TRBJ1-4; V gene: TRBV4-3; clone size: -; D gene: -; CDR3 DNA: TGCGCCAGCAGCCAAGGTCAGCCCCAGCTCTTTAATGAAAAACTGTTTTTT; CDR3 protein: CASSQGQPQLFNEKLFF
J gene: TRBJ1-6; V gene: TRBV6-5; clone size: -; D gene: TRBD1; CDR3 DNA: TGTGCCAGCAGTTACGGGGACAGCAATTCACCCCTCCACTTT; CDR3 protein: CASSYGDSNSPLHF
J gene: TRBJ2-7; V gene: TRBV5-1; clone size: -; D gene: -; CDR3 DNA: TGCGCCAGCAGCTTGAGTCAGGGCCTCTACGAGCAGTACTTC; CDR3 protein: CASSLSQGLYEQYF
J gene: TRBJ2-7; V gene: TRBV11-2; clone size: -; D gene: -; CDR3 DNA: TGTGCCAGCAGCTTACGTCGTCCCTCCCCCGAGCAGTACTTC; CDR3 protein: CASSLRRPSPEQYF
J gene: TRBJ2-5; V gene: TRBV5-1; clone size: -; D gene: -; CDR3 DNA: TGCGCCAGCAGCTTTGGGCCGGGTACCCAAGAGACCCAGTACTTC; CDR3 protein: CASSFGPGTQETQYF
J gene: TRBJ2-7; V gene: TRBV5-4; clone size: -; D gene: TRBD1; CDR3 DNA: TGTGCCAGCAGCGCTACCGGGACAGGACGCTACGAGCAGTACTTC; CDR3 protein: CASSATGTGRYEQYF
J gene: TRBJ1-2; V gene: TRBV14; clone size: few; D gene: -; CDR3 DNA: TGTGCCAGCAGCCTAACGACGGTTTCGGGCTACACCTTC; CDR3 protein: CASSLTTVSGYTF
J gene: TRBJ2-3; V gene: TRBV2; clone size: -; D gene: -; CDR3 DNA: TGTGCCAGCAGTGTTCAGGGCAGAGATACGCAGTATTTT; CDR3 protein: CASSVQGRDTQYF
J gene: TRBJ2-7; V gene: TRBV7-8; clone size: -; D gene: -; CDR3 DNA: TGTGCCAGCAGCTTAGCAACGGAGCAGTACTTC; CDR3 protein: CASSLATEQYF
J gene: TRBJ2-1; V gene: TRBV15; clone size: -; D gene: -; CDR3 DNA: TGTGCCACCAGCAGAGGGGGACTCCTGCAGTTCTTC; CDR3 protein: CATSRGGLLQFF
J gene: TRBJ2-2; V gene: TRBV18; clone size: -; D gene: -; CDR3 DNA: TGTGCCAGCTCATCAAGCGGAGATACCGGGGAGCTGTTTTTT; CDR3 protein: CASSSSGDTGELFF
J gene: TRBJ1-4; V gene: TRBV11-2; clone size: -; D gene: -; CDR3 DNA: TGTGCCAGCAGCTCGGGAACAATGACGGGTTTTAATGAAAAACTGTTTTTT; CDR3 protein: CASSSGTMTGFNEKLFF
J gene: TRBJ2-5; V gene: TRBV5-4; clone size: -; D gene: -; CDR3 DNA: TGTGCCAGCAGCTTGGGACGGAGAGTCCAAGAGACCCAGTACTTC; CDR3 protein: CASSLGRRVQETQYF